Listed here are 29 T cell receptor beta chains from one sample, sequenced in a study of blood T cell repertoires in COVID-19. The method was immunoSEQ multiplex PCR; TCRdb's version includes in-frame clones alone and lacks a portion of them. The repertoire consists of 450,000 to 500,000 clones, with approximately 86% occurring once and the leading ten covering 8% to 9.5%. The specimen was PBMCs or T cells enriched from blood (not recorded which). Every receptor here comes from a woman aged 60 to 75 who had recovered from COVID-19.

V is TRBV3-1 (or the pseudogene TRBV3-2) and J is TRBJ1-6; D is possibly TRBD1 (6 bases). CDR1 is LGHDT, CDR2 YNNKEL, per germline (reference sequence). V was cut by 1 base and J by 10 bases, with 14 bases left in between. The length of the CDR3 is 15 residues. The chain's CDR3 is CASSQVSQGRSPLHF. DNA for the CDR3: TGTGCCAGCAGCCAAGTCTCACAGGGTAGGTCACCCCTCCACTTT.

This chain connects TRBV4-1 to TRBJ1-2; D call uncertain. The V gene's germline CDR1 is MGHRA and CDR2 YSYEKL. CDR3 size: 16 residues. The V end was cut by 4 bases, the J end by 0 bases, with 15 bases between. This CDR3 is CASSPTSLSTNYGYTF. CDR3 nucleotides: TGCGCCAGCAGCCCCACGAGCTTAAGTACTAACTATGGCTACACCTTC.

The V call is TRBV20-1, the J call TRBJ1-2, with D uncertain. This CDR3 is built from 10 residues. Germline V lookup: CDR1 DFQATT, CDR2 SNEGSKA (reference sequence). V dropped 6 bases and J dropped 8 bases, with 10 bases sitting between them. The DNA of the CDR3 is TGCAGTGCCGGACTGGGGGGCTACACCTTC. Translated, it gives CSAGLGGYTF.

This chain links TRBV3-1 (or the pseudogene TRBV3-2) with TRBJ1-1, with D tentatively TRBD1 (6 bases). The ends were cut back, 5 bases at V and 8 bases at J, with 9 bases in the middle. The CDR3 loop spans 11 amino acids. CDR1 and CDR2 from the germline V gene are LGHDT and YNNKEL (reference sequence). CDR3 bases: TGTGCCAGCAGCATCGGGACAGAAGCTTTCTTT. Translating it yields CASSIGTEAFF.

With regard to this clone: The identical CDR3 is also encoded by other nucleotide sequences in the sample. The V and J genes are TRBV12-3 or TRBV12-4 and TRBJ2-1, with D uncertain. Trimming took 6 bases from V and 3 from J, leaving 3 bases between them. The CDR3 contains 11 residues. The CDR3 DNA reads TGTGCCAGCAGATACTACAATGAGCAGTTCTTC. It is translated as CASRYYNEQFF.

The chain combines TRBV14 with TRBJ2-7; 7 nucleotides align to TRBD2. V lost 4 bases and J lost 0; bases outside the gene matches: 6. Germline loops: CDR1 SGHDN, CDR2 FVKESK. The CDR3 is 15 amino acids. The CDR3 nucleotides read TGTGCCAGCAGCCCAAGGGCGGGAGCCTCCTACGAGCAGTACTTC. Protein sequence: CASSPRAGASYEQYF.

The chain recombines TRBV9 with TRBJ2-7; D gene uncertain. CDR1 and CDR2 (germline): SGDLS, YYNGEE. V gave up 0 bases and J gave up 2 bases, with 12 bases separating them. The CDR3 runs 15 residues. The CDR3 sequence is CASSVALDTPYEQYF. CDR3 coding DNA: TGTGCCAGCAGCGTAGCACTTGACACCCCCTACGAGCAGTACTTC.

The table lists this clone with a few counts. This rearrangement joins TRBV19 to TRBJ1-4; D not resolved. Trimming stripped 3 bases from V and 9 bases from J, with 14 bases between. Germline V gene data show CDR1 as LNHDA and CDR2 as SQIVND (reference sequence). The length of the CDR3 is 14 residues. The CDR3 DNA reads as TGTGCCAGTAGTATCGGAAGCGTTAAGCAAAAACTGTTTTTT. Translating it yields CASSIGSVKQKLFF.

CDR3 protein: CASSLDQASYQPQHF. The CDR3 DNA reads TGTGCCAGCAGCTTAGATCAAGCGAGTTATCAGCCCCAGCATTTT. The V call is TRBV11-2, the J call TRBJ1-5; D ambiguous. The germline CDR1 and CDR2 sequences are SGHAT and FQNNGV. V dropped 0 bases and J dropped 5 bases, with 11 bases sitting between them. CDR3 length: 15 residues. Complete variable domain (other parts from reference TRBV11-2 and TRBJ1-5): EAGVAQSPRYKIIEKRQSVAFWCNPISGHATLYWYQQILGQGPKLLIQFQNNGVVDDSQLPKDRFSAERLKGVDSTLKIQPAKLEDSAVYLCASSLDQASYQPQHFGDGTRLSIL.

The chain uses TRBV7-9 and TRBJ1-5; possibly TRBD1 for D (5 bases). V was cut by 2 bases and J by 7 bases, with 15 bases left in between. CDR1 is SEHNR and CDR2 is FQNEAQ in the germline V gene (reference sequence). The CDR3 is 15 residues long. Here the CDR3 DNA reads TGTGCCAGCAGCTTACCCAGGGAATTTAGGCAGCCCCAGCATTTT. Translated: CASSLPREFRQPQHF. The full variable domain, in which reference TRBV7-9 and TRBJ1-5 provide the parts outside the CDR3, is DTGVSQNPRHKITKRGQNVTFRCDPISEHNRLYWYRQTLGQGPEFLTYFQNEAQLEKSRLLSDRFSAERPKGSFSTLEIQRTEQGDSAMYLCASSLPREFRQPQHFGDGTRLSIL.

The chain employs TRBV2 and TRBJ2-3; tentative D call: TRBD2 (5 bases). Germline values: CDR1 SNHLY, CDR2 FYNNEI. The CDR3 runs 15 residues. V lost 2 bases and J 1 base, leaving 10 bases between the germline ends. This chain's CDR3 is CASSEFSVGTDTQYF. In DNA form, the CDR3 reads TGTGCCAGCAGTGAATTTAGCGTCGGCACAGATACGCAGTATTTT.

Comment on this clone: Other DNA sequences within the sample encode an identical CDR3. The chain combines TRBV24-1 with TRBJ1-5; D gene ambiguous. CDR1 and CDR2 (germline): KGHDR, SFDVKD. The CDR3 contains 12 residues. Trimming shortened V by 4 bases and J by 4 bases, and 4 bases separated the two germline ends. The chain's CDR3 is CATSDPNQPQHF. DNA of the CDR3: TGTGCCACCAGTGACCCGAATCAGCCCCAGCATTTT.

The V and J genes are TRBV5-1 and TRBJ2-1, with D perhaps TRBD2 (6 bases). There are 15 residues in the CDR3. Deletions cut 4 bases from V and 0 bases from J, with 11 bases between. From germline, CDR1 is SGHRS and CDR2 YFSETQ. In DNA form, the CDR3 reads TGCGCCAGCAGCCCGGGACTCATCTCCTACAATGAGCAGTTCTTC. The encoded protein is CASSPGLISYNEQFF.

The chain is built from TRBV5-1 and TRBJ2-1; 8 bases line up with TRBD1. Germline CDR1 reads SGHRS; CDR2 reads YFSETQ. J was trimmed by 3 bases and V by 6 bases; bases with no gene match: 5. The CDR3 sequence is 14 residues long. CDR3 residues: CASTPGQDYNEQFF. CDR3 in DNA: TGCGCCAGCACTCCGGGACAGGACTACAATGAGCAGTTCTTC. Combining the CDR3 with reference TRBV5-1 and TRBJ2-1 gives the whole variable domain KAGVTQTPRYLIKTRGQQVTLSCSPISGHRSVSWYQQTPGQGLQFLFEYFSETQRNKGNFPGRFSGRQFSNSRSEMNVSTLELGDSALYLCASTPGQDYNEQFFGPGTRLTVL.

The gene calls are TRBV5-1 and TRBJ1-2; 8 nucleotides align to TRBD1. Germline V gene lookup returns CDR1 SGHRS and CDR2 YFSETQ. V shed 0 bases and J 6 bases; nucleotides not matched to a gene: 13. The CDR3 is made up of 17 amino acids. CDR3 region: CASSLGPRQGQWDGYTF. CDR3 nucleotide sequence: TGCGCCAGCAGCTTGGGACCAAGACAGGGGCAGTGGGATGGCTACACCTTC.

The chain employs TRBV18 and TRBJ1-2; 7 positions match TRBD1. This CDR3 is 15 amino acids long. CDR1 is KGHSH and CDR2 is LQKENI in the germline V gene. V gave up 2 bases and J gave up 4 bases; unmatched junction bases: 7. The CDR3, as DNA: TGTGCCAGCTCACCAAACAGGGGAATGGCCTATGGCTACACCTTC. Its protein is CASSPNRGMAYGYTF. Combining the CDR3 with reference TRBV18 and TRBJ1-2 gives the whole variable domain NAGVMQNPRHLVRRRGQEARLRCSPMKGHSHVYWYRQLPEEGLKFMVYLQKENIIDESGMPKERFSAEFPKEGPSILRIQQVVRGDSAAYFCASSPNRGMAYGYTFGSGTRLTVV.

The chain employs TRBV7-2 and TRBJ2-1; 8 bases map to TRBD1. V lost 4 bases to trimming and J lost 4 bases; unmatched junction nucleotides: 15. The CDR3 has 18 residues. The germline CDR1 and CDR2 sequences are SGHTA and FQGNSA. The CDR3 DNA follows: TGTGCCAGCAGCTCTCAAGACAGGGGCCCCCTTACGTACAATGAGCAGTTCTTC. It encodes CASSSQDRGPLTYNEQFF.

The rearrangement links TRBV6-1 to TRBJ2-1; 8 bases align to TRBD1. The CDR3 totals 13 residues. Trimming at V came to 2 bases and at J to 9 bases, leaving 3 bases not matched to a gene. Germline CDR1 is MNHNS and CDR2 is SASEGT. The chain's CDR3 is CASSEQGAREQFF. As DNA, the CDR3 is TGTGCCAGCAGTGAACAGGGGGCCCGTGAGCAGTTCTTC.

A remark on this clone: Other DNA sequences within the sample encode an identical CDR3. V is TRBV7-9 and J is TRBJ1-1; no firm D call. Germline V gives CDR1 SEHNR, CDR2 FQNEAQ (reference sequence). CDR3 length: 12 residues. V was pared by 5 bases and J by 1 base, with 5 bases between. Here the CDR3 reads CASSRANTEAFF. CDR3 nucleotide sequence: TGTGCCAGCAGCAGAGCGAACACTGAAGCTTTCTTT.

V is TRBV28 and J is TRBJ2-4, with D possibly being TRBD2 (6 bases). V was shortened by 6 bases and J by 7 bases, with 19 bases between the two germline ends. This CDR3 region has 15 residues. Germline loops: CDR1 MDHEN, CDR2 SYDVKM. The CDR3 region is CASSTASIGGNIQYF. CDR3 in DNA: TGTGCCAGCAGCACGGCCTCAATCGGGGGTAACATTCAGTACTTC.

This rearrangement joins TRBV4-1 to TRBJ1-2, with D uncertain. V shed 4 bases and J shed 3 bases, with 9 bases lying between them. The CDR3 is 13 amino acids. Germline V gene data show CDR1 as MGHRA and CDR2 as YSYEKL. The CDR3 region is CASSPTVDYGYTF. The CDR3 DNA reads TGCGCCAGCAGCCCCACAGTCGACTATGGCTACACCTTC.

The rearrangement uses TRBV9 and TRBJ1-3; D ambiguous. V lost 0 bases and J lost 0, with 4 bases in between. Germline V lookup: CDR1 SGDLS, CDR2 YYNGEE. The CDR3 is 14 amino acids. The CDR3 bases are TGTGCCAGCAGCGTAGCTCTCTCTGGAAACACCATATATTTT. Translated, it gives CASSVALSGNTIYF.

This clone was found once. The gene calls are TRBV5-1 and TRBJ1-2; 9 nucleotides match TRBD1. V was pared by 2 bases and J by 8 bases, with 10 bases of the junction left unmatched. The germline CDR1 and CDR2 sequences are SGHRS and YFSETQ. The CDR3 covers 15 residues. This chain's CDR3 is CASSLGQGSPKGYTF. The CDR3 region has the DNA TGCGCCAGCAGCTTAGGACAGGGGTCCCCGAAAGGCTACACCTTC.

This clone has more than one count but fewer than ten. This chain links TRBV3-1 (or the pseudogene TRBV3-2) with TRBJ2-2; 7 positions agree with TRBD2. Looked up from germline, CDR1 is LGHDT and CDR2 is YNNKEL (reference sequence). The CDR3 sequence is 13 residues long. V trimming: 7 bases; J trimming: 7 bases; junction bases outside the gene matches: 6. The DNA for the CDR3 is TGTGCCAGCAACAAGCGGGGAAGCGGGGAGCTGTTTTTT. Translation gives CASNKRGSGELFF.

The CDR3 loop is CASSESIVDWGHEAFF. CDR3 nucleotides: TGTGCCAGCAGTGAATCAATAGTTGATTGGGGACACGAAGCTTTCTTT. J is TRBJ1-1 and V is TRBV6-1; a weak D match, TRBD1 (6 bases). Germline lookup yields CDR1 MNHNS and CDR2 SASEGT. CDR3 length equals 16 residues. Trimming pared 2 bases from V and 8 bases from J, leaving 21 bases between.

This chain joins TRBV19 and TRBJ2-3; 10 bases agree with TRBD1. Germline V lookup: CDR1 LNHDA, CDR2 SQIVND (reference sequence). The CDR3 contains 16 residues. V lost 9 bases to trimming and J lost 2 bases; unmatched junction nucleotides: 11. The CDR3 region is CASRDRGRAVTDTQYF. In nucleotides, the CDR3 is TGTGCCAGCCGAGACAGGGGGCGAGCGGTCACAGATACGCAGTATTTT.

The rearrangement uses TRBV24-1 and TRBJ2-1, with D maybe TRBD2 (5 bases). This CDR3 comprises 16 residues. Trimming removed 5 bases at V and 2 bases at J, with 15 bases between. In germline, CDR1 is KGHDR, CDR2 SFDVKD. The CDR3 loop is CATSGDLPGAYNEQFF. CDR3 sequence (DNA): TGTGCCACCAGTGGTGACCTCCCCGGGGCCTACAATGAGCAGTTCTTC.

V is TRBV6-5 and J is TRBJ1-4; tentatively, D is TRBD1 (5 bases). CDR3 length equals 15 residues. Trimming left V 2 bases short and J 7 bases short, with 14 bases between. The germline V gene has CDR1 MNHEY and CDR2 SVGAGI. The CDR3 loop reads CASSYSSGSGEKLFF. CDR3 DNA: TGTGCCAGCAGTTACAGTTCAGGGTCGGGTGAAAAACTGTTTTTT.

The chain carries TRBV27 and TRBJ1-4, with 8 bases fitting TRBD1. This CDR3 is 17 amino acids long. Germline CDR1 is MNHEY and CDR2 is SMNVEV (reference sequence). V lost 2 bases, J lost 3 bases, and 8 bases stayed unmatched. In DNA, the CDR3 is TGTGCCAGCAGTTTAGTAGGACAGGGAATATCTAATGAAAAACTGTTTTTT. Translated: CASSLVGQGISNEKLFF.